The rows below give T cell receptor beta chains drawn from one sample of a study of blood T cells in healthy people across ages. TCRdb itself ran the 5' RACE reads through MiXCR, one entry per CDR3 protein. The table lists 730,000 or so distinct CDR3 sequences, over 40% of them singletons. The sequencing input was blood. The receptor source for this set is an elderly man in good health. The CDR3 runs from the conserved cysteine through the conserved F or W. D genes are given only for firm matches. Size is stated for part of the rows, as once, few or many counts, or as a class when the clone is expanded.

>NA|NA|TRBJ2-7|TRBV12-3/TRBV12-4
CASSFSGFEQYF
TGTGCCAGCAGTTTCTCAGGGTTCGAGCAGTACTTC
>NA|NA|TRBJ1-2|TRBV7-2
CASSSGNRRSYGYTF
TGTGCCAGCAGCTCAGGAAATAGGAGGAGCTATGGCTACACCTTC
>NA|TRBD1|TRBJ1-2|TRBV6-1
CASSEQGAGGYTF
TGTGCCAGCAGTGAGCAGGGGGCTGGGGGCTACACCTTC
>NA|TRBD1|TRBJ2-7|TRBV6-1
CASSRDRERGDEQYF
TGTGCCAGCAGTAGGGACAGGGAAAGGGGCGACGAGCAGTACTTC
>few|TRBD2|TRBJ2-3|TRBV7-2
CASSLALAGARTDTQYF
TGTGCCAGCAGCTTAGCGCTAGCGGGAGCTCGCACAGATACGCAGTATTTT
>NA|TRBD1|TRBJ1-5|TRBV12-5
CASGLYSGTGENQPQHF
TGTGCTAGTGGTTTATACTCCGGGACAGGGGAGAATCAGCCCCAGCATTTT
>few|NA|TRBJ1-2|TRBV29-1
CSSVGVYGYTF
TGCAGCTCGGTGGGGGTATATGGCTACACCTTC
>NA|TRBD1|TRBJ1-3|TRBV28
CASSLPGTGGNTIYF
TGTGCCAGCAGTTTGCCCGGGACAGGGGGAAACACCATATATTTT
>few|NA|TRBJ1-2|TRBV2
CASSDLGNYTF
TGTGCCAGCAGTGATCTGGGGAACTACACCTTC
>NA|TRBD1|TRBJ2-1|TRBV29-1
CSVGTGAIYNEQFF
TGCAGCGTGGGGACAGGGGCTATATACAATGAGCAGTTCTTC
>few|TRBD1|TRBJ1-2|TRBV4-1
CASGTGLRGGGYTF
TGCGCCAGCGGGACGGGGCTCAGGGGGGGTGGCTACACCTTC
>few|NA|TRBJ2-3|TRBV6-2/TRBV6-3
CASSYFGRGDTQYF
TGTGCCAGCAGTTACTTTGGGAGAGGAGATACGCAGTATTTT
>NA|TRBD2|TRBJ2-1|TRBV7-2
CASSRLANSYNEQFF
TGTGCCAGCAGCCGACTAGCGAACTCCTACAATGAGCAGTTCTTC
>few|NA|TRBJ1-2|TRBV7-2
CASSSTGGYTF
TGTGCCAGCAGCTCCACAGGTGGCTACACCTTC
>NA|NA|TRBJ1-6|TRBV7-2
CASSLQEGNSPLHF
TGTGCCAGCAGCTTACAGGAGGGGAATTCACCCCTCCACTTT
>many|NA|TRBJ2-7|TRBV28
CASNLGGASSYEQYF
TGTGCCAGCAACCTAGGGGGGGCCAGCTCCTACGAGCAGTACTTC
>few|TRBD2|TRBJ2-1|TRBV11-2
CASSKRTGPPTSGASPSYNEQFF
TGTGCCAGCAGCAAACGGACAGGGCCCCCTACTAGCGGGGCCTCACCCTCCTACAATGAGCAGTTCTTC
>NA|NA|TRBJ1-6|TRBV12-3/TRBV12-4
CASSSAQGRNSPLHF
TGTGCCAGCAGTTCAGCTCAGGGAAGGAATTCACCCCTCCACTTT
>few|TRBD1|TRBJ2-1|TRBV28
CASSKGTGSSSYNEQFF
TGTGCCAGCAGCAAAGGGACAGGCTCGAGCTCCTACAATGAGCAGTTCTTC
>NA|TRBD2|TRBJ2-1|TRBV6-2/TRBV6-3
CASRVTSGRVGEQFF
TGTGCCAGCAGGGTTACTAGCGGGAGAGTGGGTGAGCAGTTCTTC
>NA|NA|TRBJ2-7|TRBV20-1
CSTQQGAYEQYF
TGCAGTACTCAACAGGGAGCCTACGAGCAGTACTTC
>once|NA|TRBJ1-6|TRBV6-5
CASSYSSEENSPLHF
TGTGCCAGCAGTTACTCGAGCGAGGAGAATTCACCCCTCCACTTT
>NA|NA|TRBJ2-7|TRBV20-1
CSQKNSYEQYF
TGCAGCCAGAAAAACTCCTACGAGCAGTACTTC
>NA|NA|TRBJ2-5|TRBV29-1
CSVEGPGRETQYF
TGCAGCGTTGAGGGACCGGGTAGGGAGACCCAGTACTTC
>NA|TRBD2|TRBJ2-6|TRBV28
CASEGRRGSGRSGANVLTF
TGTGCCAGCGAAGGGCGGAGGGGTAGCGGGAGGTCAGGGGCCAACGTCCTGACTTTC
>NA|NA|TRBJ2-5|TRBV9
CASSPLGGRVYEETQYF
TGTGCCAGCAGCCCGCTAGGGGGAAGGGTATATGAGGAGACCCAGTACTTC
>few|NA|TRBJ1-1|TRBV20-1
CSAHGLIRGNTEAFF
TGCAGTGCCCACGGACTTATCAGGGGGAACACTGAAGCTTTCTTT
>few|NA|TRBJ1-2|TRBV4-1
CASSLDLRVGAYGYTF
TGCGCCAGCAGCCTCGACCTGCGGGTCGGGGCCTATGGCTACACCTTC
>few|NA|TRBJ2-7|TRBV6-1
CASSVRDTYEQYF
TGTGCCAGCAGTGTCCGGGACACCTACGAGCAGTACTTC
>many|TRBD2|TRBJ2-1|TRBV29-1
CSVRTSGSSEQFF
TGCAGCGTCAGGACTAGCGGGAGCAGTGAGCAGTTCTTC
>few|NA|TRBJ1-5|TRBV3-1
CASSQGAGYQPQHF
TGTGCCAGCAGCCAAGGTGCAGGTTATCAGCCCCAGCATTTT
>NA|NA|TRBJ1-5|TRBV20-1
CSAREGSNQPQHF
TGCAGTGCTAGGGAAGGTAGCAATCAGCCCCAGCATTTT
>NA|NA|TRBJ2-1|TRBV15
CATSRDSPGQFF
TGTGCCACCAGCAGAGACTCCCCTGGGCAGTTCTTC
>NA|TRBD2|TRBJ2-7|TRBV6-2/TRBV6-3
CASSRGTRSSYNEQYF
TGTGCCAGCAGCCGCGGGACTAGAAGCTCCTACAATGAGCAGTACTTC
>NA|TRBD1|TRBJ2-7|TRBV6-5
CASSGDRGNYEQYF
TGTGCCAGCAGTGGCGACAGGGGGAACTACGAGCAGTACTTC
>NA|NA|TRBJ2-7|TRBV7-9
CASSLVPGISYEQYF
TGTGCCAGCAGCTTAGTGCCGGGGATCTCCTACGAGCAGTACTTC
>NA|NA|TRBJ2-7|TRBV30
CAWSGRGSEQYF
TGTGCCTGGAGTGGAAGGGGAAGCGAGCAGTACTTC
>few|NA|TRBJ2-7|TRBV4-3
CASSRKKGPYEQYF
TGCGCCAGCAGCCGAAAAAAAGGGCCCTACGAGCAGTACTTC
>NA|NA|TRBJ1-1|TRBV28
CASRRRRDTEAFF
TGTGCCAGCAGACGTCGTAGGGACACTGAAGCTTTCTTT
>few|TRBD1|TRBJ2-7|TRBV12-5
CASGRDRSYNEQYF
TGTGCTAGTGGTCGGGACAGGTCCTACAATGAGCAGTACTTC
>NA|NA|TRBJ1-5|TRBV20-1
CSASGPPDQPQHF
TGCAGTGCCTCCGGACCTCCAGACCAGCCCCAGCATTTT
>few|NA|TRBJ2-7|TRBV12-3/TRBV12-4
CASSPSFLDEQYF
TGTGCCAGCAGTCCGAGTTTTCTAGACGAGCAGTACTTC
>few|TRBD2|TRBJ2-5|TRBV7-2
CASSGGLGKETQYF
TGTGCCAGCAGCGGGGGACTAGGAAAAGAGACCCAGTACTTC
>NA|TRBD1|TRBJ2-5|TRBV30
CAWSADRVVGETQYF
TGTGCCTGGAGTGCCGACAGGGTCGTGGGAGAGACCCAGTACTTC
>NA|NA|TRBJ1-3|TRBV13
CASSLDRAPGNTIYF
TGTGCCAGCAGCTTAGACAGGGCGCCTGGAAACACCATATATTTT
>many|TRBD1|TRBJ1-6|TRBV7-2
CASSLVGGQDSPLHF
TGTGCCAGCAGCTTAGTAGGGGGCCAGGATTCACCCCTCCACTTT
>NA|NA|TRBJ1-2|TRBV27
CASSVGRTAHGYTF
TGTGCCAGCAGTGTGGGGCGGACGGCACATGGCTACACCTTC
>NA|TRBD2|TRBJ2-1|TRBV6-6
CASRGEGTGNEQFF
TGTGCCAGCCGGGGGGAGGGAACGGGCAATGAGCAGTTCTTC
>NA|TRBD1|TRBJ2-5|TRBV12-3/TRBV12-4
CASSHRGIETQYF
TGTGCCAGCAGTCACAGGGGGATAGAGACCCAGTACTTC
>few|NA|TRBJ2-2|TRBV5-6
CASSLERRVDTGELFF
TGTGCTAGCAGTTTAGAGAGGCGGGTAGACACCGGGGAGCTGTTTTTT
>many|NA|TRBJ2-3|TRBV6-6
CASSSFGGATDTQYF
TGTGCCAGCAGTTCATTCGGGGGAGCCACAGATACGCAGTATTTT
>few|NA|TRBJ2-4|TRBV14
CASSQDRVGHIQYF
TGTGCCAGCAGCCAAGACAGGGTTGGGCACATTCAGTACTTC
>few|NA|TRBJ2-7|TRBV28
CARSLERSYEQYF
TGTGCCAGGAGTCTTGAAAGGTCCTACGAGCAGTACTTC
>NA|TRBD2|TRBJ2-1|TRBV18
CASSPPTSGRHNNEQFF
TGTGCCAGCTCACCACCGACTAGCGGGAGGCACAACAATGAGCAGTTCTTC
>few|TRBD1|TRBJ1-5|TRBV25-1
CASSDAGGVGQPQHF
TGTGCCAGCAGTGACGCAGGGGGAGTCGGTCAGCCCCAGCATTTT
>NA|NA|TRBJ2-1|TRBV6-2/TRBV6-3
CASSPPGAEQFF
TGTGCCAGCAGCCCCCCAGGCGCTGAGCAGTTCTTC
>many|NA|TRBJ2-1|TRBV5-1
CASSTGLVYNEQFF
TGCGCCAGCAGTACGGGACTCGTCTACAATGAGCAGTTCTTC
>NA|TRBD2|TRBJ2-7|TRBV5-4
CASSLDSTSGYNEQYF
TGTGCCAGCAGCTTAGATAGTACTAGCGGGTACAATGAGCAGTACTTC